The T cell receptor beta chain under discussion was sequenced for a study of T cell changes during pregnancy in multiple sclerosis (dated by TCRdb to the late 2010s). At the level of the whole study: In women with multiple sclerosis, the researchers looked at how the T cell repertoire shifted as pregnancy progressed.

CDR1 and CDR2 (LNHDA, SQIVND) derive from the germline V gene (reference sequence). V is shortened by 8 bases, J by 0 bases, and the region joining them spans 14 bases. Its CDR3 holds 15 amino acids, cysteine through phenylalanine. The read is trimmed to its CDR3 DNA, 45 bases read in frame from base 1. With respect to this clone: There is no known antigen for this receptor. Base qualities are not provided; no much larger clone lies one nucleotide away.

To prepare the library, the immunoSEQ multiplex PCR assay was applied. TCRdb mirrors the immuneACCESS table, restricted to in-frame sequences. Some clones are absent from its copies; in checked studies, under half trace to an unresolved V gene, and the reason for the others is unknown. The sample has about 68,000 clones on record, about 90% of them singletons. The top ten clonotypes cover around 0.86% of the sample. The starting material was peripheral blood, obtained in the second trimester of pregnancy. The TCR originated in a female donor with multiple sclerosis, enrolled in a pregnancy study. This chain is built from TRBV19 and TRBJ1-5; possibly the D gene is TRBD1, per 5 matching bases. The CDR3 protein sequence reads: CASCRDHNSNQPQHF. The DNA sequence is given as TGTGCCAGTTGCAGGGATCATAATAGCAATCAGCCCCAGCATTTT.